This T cell receptor beta chain was captured by sequencing in a study of molecular identifiers for immune sequencing clone quantification. Deletions cut 1 base from V and 5 bases from J, with 11 bases between. Looked up from germline, CDR1 is LNHNV and CDR2 is YYDKDF (reference sequence). The CDR3 spans 15 residues. One entry per CDR3 protein results from TCRdb running MiXCR on the PCR reads. Here the sample spans some 70,000 distinct CDR3 sequences, 15% to 20% being singletons. At least ten counts were recorded for this clonotype. V is TRBV15 and J is TRBJ2-2; TRBD1 might be the D (5 bases). Sequencing was done on a sample of naive CD8+ T cells from blood, with Jurkat cell RNA spiked in. Subset denoted: FACS-sorted CD8+CD4-CCR7+CD45RA+ naive T cells. The clonotype comes from a human donor in good health. Some libraries in this study had Jurkat cell RNA spiked in. The DNA for the CDR3 is TGTGCCACCAGCAGAGGGGCAGGGAAGACCGGGGAGCTGTTTTTT. This translates into CATSRGAGKTGELFF. The whole variable domain, remainder taken from reference TRBV15 and TRBJ2-2, is DAMVIQNPRYQVTQFGKPVTLSCSQTLNHNVMYWYQQKSSQAPKLLFHYYDKDFNNEADTPDNFQSRRPNTSFCFLDIRSPGLGDTAMYLCATSRGAGKTGELFFGEGSRLTVL.